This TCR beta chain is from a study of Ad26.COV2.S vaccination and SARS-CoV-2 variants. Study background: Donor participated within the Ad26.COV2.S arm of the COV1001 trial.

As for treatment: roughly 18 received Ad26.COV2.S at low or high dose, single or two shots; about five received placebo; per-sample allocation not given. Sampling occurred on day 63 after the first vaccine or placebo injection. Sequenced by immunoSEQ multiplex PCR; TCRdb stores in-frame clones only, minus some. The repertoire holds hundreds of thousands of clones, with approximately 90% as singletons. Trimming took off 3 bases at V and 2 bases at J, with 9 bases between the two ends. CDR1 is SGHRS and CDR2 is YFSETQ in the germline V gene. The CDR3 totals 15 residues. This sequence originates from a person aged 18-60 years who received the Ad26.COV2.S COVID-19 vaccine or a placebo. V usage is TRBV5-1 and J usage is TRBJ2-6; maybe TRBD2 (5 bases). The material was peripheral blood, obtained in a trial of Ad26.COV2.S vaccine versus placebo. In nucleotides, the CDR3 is TGCGCCAGCAGCTCACAGAGGGCTGGGGCCAACGTCCTGACTTTC. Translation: CASSSQRAGANVLTF.